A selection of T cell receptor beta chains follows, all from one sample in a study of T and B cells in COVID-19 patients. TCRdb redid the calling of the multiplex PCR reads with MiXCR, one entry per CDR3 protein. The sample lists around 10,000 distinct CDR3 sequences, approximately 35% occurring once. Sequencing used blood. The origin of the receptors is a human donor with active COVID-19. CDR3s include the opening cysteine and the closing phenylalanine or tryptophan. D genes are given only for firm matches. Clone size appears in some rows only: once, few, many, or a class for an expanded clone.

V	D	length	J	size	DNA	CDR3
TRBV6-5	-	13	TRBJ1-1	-	TGTGCCAGCAGTAACACACAGGGATTCGAAGCTTTCTTT	CASSNTQGFEAFF
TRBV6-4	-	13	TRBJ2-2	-	TGTGCCAGCAAGTCCTCCGGGGGCGGGGAGCTGTTTTTT	CASKSSGGGELFF
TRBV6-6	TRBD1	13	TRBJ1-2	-	TGTGCCAGCAGCTCGGGACAGGGCTTAGGCTACACCTTC	CASSSGQGLGYTF
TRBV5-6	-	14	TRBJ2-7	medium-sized	TGTGCCAGCAGCAAGAAGGGATCCCGGGGCGAGCAGTACTTC	CASSKKGSRGEQYF
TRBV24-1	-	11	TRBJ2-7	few	TGTGCCACCGCGACCGCGTACGAGCAGTACTTC	CATATAYEQYF
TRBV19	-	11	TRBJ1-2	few	TGTGCCAGTAGTATCGGGGCCGGCTACACCTTC	CASSIGAGYTF
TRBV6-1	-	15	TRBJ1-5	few	TGTGCCAGCAGTGATCGGTGGGGTGGCAATCAGCCCCAGCATTTT	CASSDRWGGNQPQHF
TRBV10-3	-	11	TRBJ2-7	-	TGTGCCATCAGTGAGGCGAACGAGCAGTACTTC	CAISEANEQYF
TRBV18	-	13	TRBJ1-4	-	TGTGCCAGCTCACAAGTGACTAATGAAAAACTGTTTTTT	CASSQVTNEKLFF
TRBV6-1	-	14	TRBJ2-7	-	TGTGCCAGCACCCCTCTTTGGAGAGCCTACGAGCAGTACTTC	CASTPLWRAYEQYF
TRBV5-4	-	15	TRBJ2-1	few	TGTGCCAGCAGCGTCGGACCGAGCTCCTACAATGAGCAGTTCTTC	CASSVGPSSYNEQFF
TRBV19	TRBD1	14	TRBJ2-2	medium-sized	TGTGCCAGTCGCAGACAGGGATCGGCCGGGGAGCTGTTTTTT	CASRRQGSAGELFF
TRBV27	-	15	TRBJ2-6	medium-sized	TGTGCCAGCAGAAGGGCGGCCTCTGGGGCCAACGTCCTGACTTTC	CASRRAASGANVLTF
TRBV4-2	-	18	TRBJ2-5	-	TGTGCCAGCAGCCACGATGGAAGGGGGGGACACCAGGGGGAGACCCAGTACTTC	CASSHDGRGGHQGETQYF
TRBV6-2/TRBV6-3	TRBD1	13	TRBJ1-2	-	TGTGCCAGCAGTCAACGAGGGGGCTTGGGCTACACCTTC	CASSQRGGLGYTF
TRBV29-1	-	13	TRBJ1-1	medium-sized	TGCAGCGTTGAACGTCAGAAGAACACTGAAGCTTTCTTT	CSVERQKNTEAFF
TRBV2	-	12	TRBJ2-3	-	TGTGCCAGCAGTGGTGGCGCAGATACGCAGTATTTT	CASSGGADTQYF
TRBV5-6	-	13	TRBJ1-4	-	TGTGCCAGCAGCTTGGGACTTATGGAAAAACTGTTTTTT	CASSLGLMEKLFF
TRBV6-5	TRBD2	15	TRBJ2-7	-	TGTGCCAGCAGTTCAAGGACTAGCGGGGCCGACGAGCAGTACTTC	CASSSRTSGADEQYF
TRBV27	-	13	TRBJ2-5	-	TGTGCCAGCAGTTCGCACAAAAGGGGGACCCAGTACTTC	CASSSHKRGTQYF
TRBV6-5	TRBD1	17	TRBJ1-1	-	TGTGCCAGCAGTTACTCCCAGGCAGGGGGATTTGACACTGAAGCTTTCTTT	CASSYSQAGGFDTEAFF
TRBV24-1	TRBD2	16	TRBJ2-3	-	TGTGCCACCAGTGATCCTAGCGGGGGGCTCACAGATACGCAGTATTTT	CATSDPSGGLTDTQYF
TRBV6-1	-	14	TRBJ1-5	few	TGTGCCAGCCAACTCGGACGCCACAATCAGCCCCAGCATTTT	CASQLGRHNQPQHF